This T cell receptor beta chain was profiled in a study of CD8 T cells in ankylosing spondylitis. In the case of this clonotype: Its specificity is not known.

Quantitative 5'-RACE was performed with molecular barcodes, and it yielded the TCR beta libraries. MiXCR was run by TCRdb on the 5' RACE reads, yielding one entry per CDR3 protein. The sample gives around 150,000 distinct CDR3 sequences, around 19% of which show up once; approximately 8% is in the top ten. Germline V gene lookup returns CDR1 WSHSY and CDR2 SAAADI. The CDR3 is 16 amino acids. Trimming cost V 6 bases and J 5 bases, with 21 bases left between them. Study findings and constraints: Typical of ankylosing spondylitis blood, it appeared, was a TCR beta motif of under 10 highly homologous variants.

The chain links TRBV10-2 to TRBJ2-3, with D perhaps matching TRBD2 (6 bases). The clonotype originates from a male donor with ankylosing spondylitis or in good health (not recorded which). Specimen: blood, either unsorted or a sorted T cell fraction (not recorded which). CDR3 sequence: CASRDLLGGVRDTQYF. The DNA of the CDR3 is TGCGCCAGCAGGGACCTCCTGGGGGGTGTTAGAGATACGCAGTATTTT.